This T cell receptor (beta chain) was profiled in a study of blood T cell repertoires in COVID-19 (dated by TCRdb to 2018 to 2020). With respect to the entire study: The collaborator samples originated in the United States, Italy and Spain and spanned the acute and convalescent phases of COVID-19. The material from the prospective study consisted of cDNA or gDNA derived from T cells, B-cell-depleted T cells, or PBMCs. Deeply sampled blood TCRbeta repertoires from subjects exposed to, actively infected with, or recovered from COVID-19 were included in the dataset. The repertoires were released in a freely available public database intended as a resource for research on the immune response to SARS-CoV-2. Samples were obtained from the ongoing ImmuneRACE study (first 160 participants) and from over a thousand subjects provided by 6 global collaborators. Sample metadata almost always included a de-identified subject ID, COVID-19 status, age in years and sex. Where available, HLA class I and class II types were taken from metadata supplied by the sample provider and were not determined by assay-based typing. The full study reports these points: The quantity of clinical and demographic metadata differed by source and by participant and was supplied without curation.

Participants in the prospective study were enrolled through a virtual design, were aged about 18 to 90 years, and lived in about 25 United States geographic areas. In the prospective study, cohorts were assigned on the basis of participant-reported clinical history obtained from a screening survey and a study questionnaire. Exposed participants had been in contact with someone with a PCR-confirmed or clinician-diagnosed COVID-19 case within 2 weeks of study entry. In the prospective study, mobile phlebotomists collected whole blood, serum and a nasopharyngeal or oropharyngeal swab from each participant. Prospective study participants could optionally give additional blood draws and questionnaires over a roughly 2-month period. Blood samples from the prospective study were shipped frozen or at room temperature prior to DNA extraction. On this clone itself: No cognate antigen has been identified for it. It has no much larger one-base neighbor in the sample; base qualities were not kept.

The immunoSEQ Assay, a bias-controlled multiplex PCR, was used to amplify TCRbeta CDR3 regions from genomic DNA. For the original study's pipeline: Nucleated cell counts per sample were estimated from amplification of reference gene primers within the assay. To quantify the absolute abundance of each unique TCRbeta CDR3 rearrangement, sequence reads were collapsed and filtered. For each sample, productive Simpson clonality was calculated as the square root of Simpson's diversity index over productive rearrangements. Sourced from immuneACCESS, this table was stored by TCRdb with only in-frame sequences that have V and J called. A share of the clones is absent; for the studies checked, an unresolved V gene accounts for under half, and the remainder has no known explanation. The V and J calls and clone size are taken from that table; D and trimming were inferred from the DNA. The sample table lists roughly 270,000 clones, approximately 82% of them with a count of one. The ten largest make up approximately 5% of the sample.

CDR1 SGHDT and CDR2 YYEEEE are derived from the germline V gene. V ends up 3 bases short and J 4 bases short, with an unmatched junction base count of 4. From the cysteine up to the phenylalanine, the CDR3 has a length of 15 residues. CDR3 DNA is the only sequence kept; it has 45 bases, read in frame from the first base. The chain was built from TRBV5-6 and TRBJ2-2, with 9 junctional bases fitting TRBD1. Sequenced sample: PBMCs or T cells enriched from blood (not recorded which). This receptor was identified in a man aged 40-55 years who had been exposed to COVID-19. The nucleotide sequence reads TGTGCCAGCAGCTGGGGGACAGGGTTCACCGGGGAGCTGTTTTTT. This sequence encodes CASSWGTGFTGELFF.